Included here is one TCR beta chain sequence, with context. The antigen remains undetermined. V lost 4 bases to trimming and J lost 2 bases, with 9 bases between them. From germline, CDR1 is SNHLY and CDR2 FYNNEI. CDR3 size: 14 residues. PCR employed 60 Vbeta and 13 Jbeta primers. Using immunoSEQ multiplex PCR, the repertoire was profiled, and TCRdb retains in-frame clones only, with some absent. The profile covers 200,000 to 250,000 clones, with roughly four fifths appearing a single time and about 8% taken by the ten largest. This sample is drawn from a study of cytomegalovirus exposure and HLA in healthy donors. Study-level results: Reportedly, diagnosis of cytomegalovirus status by the classifier showed high specificity and sensitivity. Later genetic work tied a missense DCLRE1C variant to beta-chain V and J trimming.

The receptor was isolated from a woman between 55 and 75 years old in good health and CMV-seropositive. This chain links TRBV2 with TRBJ1-3; the D gene is possibly TRBD1 (6 bases). The sample was PBMCs. CDR3 DNA: TGTGCCAGCAGTGCTAAGGGGGCTGGAAACACCATATATTTT. The encoded protein is CASSAKGAGNTIYF.